These T cell receptor beta chains were read from a single sample in a study of human T cells and chemical hapten exposure. One entry per CDR3 protein, called by TCRdb with MiXCR from the RACE reads. Among just over 350,000 distinct CDR3 sequences listed, under 6.5% were seen once. The source was whole blood, collected in connection with sensitization to the hapten diphenylcyclopropenone (DPC). All receptors come from a woman between 18 and 30 years old with alopecia areata. Some clones in this sample may be carry-over from other donors' samples. Each CDR3 is given with its conserved first and last residue. A D gene is named only where the DNA matches it firmly. Where a row states a size, it is once, few, many or the class of an expanded clone; other rows omit it.

CDR3 DNA: TGTGCCAGCAGTTCGGGACCTCAAGAGACCCAGTACTTC
CDR3 protein: CASSSGPQETQYF
D gene: -
J gene: TRBJ2-5
V gene: TRBV12-3/TRBV12-4
clone size: few

CDR3 DNA: TGCAGCGTTGTCTCCGGGCAGGGAGATGGCTATGGCTACACCTTC
CDR3 protein: CSVVSGQGDGYGYTF
D gene: -
J gene: TRBJ1-2
V gene: TRBV29-1
clone size: many

CDR3 DNA: TGTGCCAGCAGTTTTCTCAGGGGTACCGGGGAGCTGTTTTTT
CDR3 protein: CASSFLRGTGELFF
D gene: -
J gene: TRBJ2-2
V gene: TRBV28
clone size: -

CDR3 DNA: TGTGCCAGCATCTCGCTATCTGGGGGGAATCAGCCCCAGCATTTT
CDR3 protein: CASISLSGGNQPQHF
D gene: -
J gene: TRBJ1-5
V gene: TRBV28
clone size: many

CDR3 DNA: TGCGCCAGCAGCTTGGGGACAGCATCCTATGGCTACACCTTC
CDR3 protein: CASSLGTASYGYTF
D gene: -
J gene: TRBJ1-2
V gene: TRBV5-1
clone size: many

CDR3 DNA: TGTGCCAGCAGGGGACAGGGGGCGGCTGAGCAGTTCTTC
CDR3 protein: CASRGQGAAEQFF
D gene: TRBD1
J gene: TRBJ2-1
V gene: TRBV6-5
clone size: few

CDR3 DNA: TGTGCCAGCAGTATCGGAGCGTGGGCGTCCAAAAACATTCAGTACTTC
CDR3 protein: CASSIGAWASKNIQYF
D gene: -
J gene: TRBJ2-4
V gene: TRBV6-5
clone size: -

CDR3 DNA: TGCAGTGCTAGGGTTAGACAGGGGCCACCTAATTCACCCCTCCACTTT
CDR3 protein: CSARVRQGPPNSPLHF
D gene: TRBD1
J gene: TRBJ1-6
V gene: TRBV20-1
clone size: few

CDR3 DNA: TGCAGCGTCGGACAGGGAAATGAAGCTTTCTTT
CDR3 protein: CSVGQGNEAFF
D gene: TRBD1
J gene: TRBJ1-1
V gene: TRBV29-1
clone size: many

CDR3 DNA: TGTGCCAGCAGCCAAGATCGCACCTCGGGGACTAGCGGGGAGATCACCGGGGAGCTGTTTTTT
CDR3 protein: CASSQDRTSGTSGEITGELFF
D gene: TRBD2
J gene: TRBJ2-2
V gene: TRBV3-1
clone size: many

CDR3 DNA: TGCGCCAGCAGCTTGGAGACAGTGGGGAGCACAGATACGCAGTATTTT
CDR3 protein: CASSLETVGSTDTQYF
D gene: -
J gene: TRBJ2-3
V gene: TRBV5-1
clone size: -

CDR3 DNA: TGTGCCAGCAGCTCACCTACACAGGGGGGGAAAACCACAGATACGCAGTATTTT
CDR3 protein: CASSSPTQGGKTTDTQYF
D gene: -
J gene: TRBJ2-3
V gene: TRBV7-9
clone size: -

CDR3 DNA: TGCGCCAGCAGCTTGGACCGACAGGGGGCTGGAAACACCATATATTTT
CDR3 protein: CASSLDRQGAGNTIYF
D gene: TRBD1
J gene: TRBJ1-3
V gene: TRBV5-1
clone size: many

CDR3 DNA: TGCGCCAGCAGCTTGGGGGCGAATTACAATGAGCAGTTCTTC
CDR3 protein: CASSLGANYNEQFF
D gene: -
J gene: TRBJ2-1
V gene: TRBV5-1
clone size: few

CDR3 DNA: TGTGCCAGCAGCTATAGGGACAGGGGGCTTGGAGAGCAGTACTTC
CDR3 protein: CASSYRDRGLGEQYF
D gene: TRBD1
J gene: TRBJ2-7
V gene: TRBV6-6
clone size: few

CDR3 DNA: TGTGCCAGCAGCTTACTAACTAGCGGGGGGGCCAGCACAGATACGCAGTATTTT
CDR3 protein: CASSLLTSGGASTDTQYF
D gene: TRBD2
J gene: TRBJ2-3
V gene: TRBV11-2
clone size: few

CDR3 DNA: TGTGCCAGCAGCTTGGAGGGGGCCTATGGCTACACCTTC
CDR3 protein: CASSLEGAYGYTF
D gene: TRBD1
J gene: TRBJ1-2
V gene: TRBV5-6
clone size: -

CDR3 DNA: TGTGCCAGCAGCTTGGGCTCCCTGGTCGATGAGCAGTACTTC
CDR3 protein: CASSLGSLVDEQYF
D gene: -
J gene: TRBJ2-7
V gene: TRBV7-6
clone size: -

CDR3 DNA: TGTGCCAGCAGGGACTCCCCGGGCAGGGGGATTGCTGGGGCCAACGTCCTGACTTTC
CDR3 protein: CASRDSPGRGIAGANVLTF
D gene: TRBD1
J gene: TRBJ2-6
V gene: TRBV6-1
clone size: many

CDR3 DNA: TGCAGTGCTAGGCCCCAGGGGGACCCTAATGAAAAACTGTTTTTT
CDR3 protein: CSARPQGDPNEKLFF
D gene: TRBD1
J gene: TRBJ1-4
V gene: TRBV20-1
clone size: many

CDR3 DNA: TGTGCCAGCAGTCCGACAGGGATTACCTATGGCTACACCTTC
CDR3 protein: CASSPTGITYGYTF
D gene: TRBD1
J gene: TRBJ1-2
V gene: TRBV7-9
clone size: many

CDR3 DNA: TGCAGTGCTAGAGTTTCGGGAACCGGGGAGCTGTTTTTT
CDR3 protein: CSARVSGTGELFF
D gene: -
J gene: TRBJ2-2
V gene: TRBV20-1
clone size: once

CDR3 DNA: TGCGCCAGCAGAACTAGCGGTTCCCAAGAGACCCAGTACTTC
CDR3 protein: CASRTSGSQETQYF
D gene: TRBD2
J gene: TRBJ2-5
V gene: TRBV5-1
clone size: few

CDR3 DNA: TGTGCCGTCGAAGGTGGACTAGCCAAAAACATTCAGTACTTC
CDR3 protein: CAVEGGLAKNIQYF
D gene: -
J gene: TRBJ2-4
V gene: TRBV7-9
clone size: many

CDR3 DNA: TGTGCCAGCAGCTTAACCTTAACAGGGGACGAAGCTTTCTTT
CDR3 protein: CASSLTLTGDEAFF
D gene: TRBD1
J gene: TRBJ1-1
V gene: TRBV7-9
clone size: many

CDR3 DNA: TGCAGTGCTAGGGGAACTAGCGGGGGATCAGAGACCCAGTACTTC
CDR3 protein: CSARGTSGGSETQYF
D gene: TRBD2
J gene: TRBJ2-5
V gene: TRBV20-1
clone size: -

CDR3 DNA: TGTGCCAGCACCTCCCGGGCTAGCGGATCTTTTTACGAGCAGTACTTC
CDR3 protein: CASTSRASGSFYEQYF
D gene: TRBD2
J gene: TRBJ2-7
V gene: TRBV28
clone size: -

CDR3 DNA: TGCAGTGCTCCGGGACAGTCGCCAGATACGCAGTATTTT
CDR3 protein: CSAPGQSPDTQYF
D gene: TRBD1
J gene: TRBJ2-3
V gene: TRBV20-1
clone size: many

CDR3 DNA: TGTGCCAGCTCACCACCACAGACTCCCAGCTCCTACGAGCAGTACTTC
CDR3 protein: CASSPPQTPSSYEQYF
D gene: -
J gene: TRBJ2-7
V gene: TRBV18
clone size: -

CDR3 DNA: TGTGCCAGCAGCTCAGCCCTAGCGGGGGCCCACGAGCAGTACTTC
CDR3 protein: CASSSALAGAHEQYF
D gene: TRBD2
J gene: TRBJ2-7
V gene: TRBV5-6
clone size: -

CDR3 DNA: TGTGCCAGCAGTTTAACTCTGGGAGGGTACACTGAAGCTTTCTTT
CDR3 protein: CASSLTLGGYTEAFF
D gene: -
J gene: TRBJ1-1
V gene: TRBV12-3/TRBV12-4
clone size: many

CDR3 DNA: TGTGCCAGCAGGACAGGAGGAAACAATGAGCAGTTCTTC
CDR3 protein: CASRTGGNNEQFF
D gene: -
J gene: TRBJ2-1
V gene: TRBV6-1
clone size: -

CDR3 DNA: TGTGCCAGCAGCTTAGGGGACAGAGAACGGACTGAAGCTTTCTTT
CDR3 protein: CASSLGDRERTEAFF
D gene: TRBD1
J gene: TRBJ1-1
V gene: TRBV7-9
clone size: -

CDR3 DNA: TGTGCCAGCAGGACTAGCGGGGGGGCTTACAATGAGCAGTTCTTC
CDR3 protein: CASRTSGGAYNEQFF
D gene: TRBD2
J gene: TRBJ2-1
V gene: TRBV12-3/TRBV12-4
clone size: few

CDR3 DNA: TGTGCCAGCAGCTTAGGGGGCAGGGGAAAAGAAAAACTGTTTTTT
CDR3 protein: CASSLGGRGKEKLFF
D gene: -
J gene: TRBJ1-4
V gene: TRBV7-2
clone size: many

CDR3 DNA: TGTGCCAGCAGCCCTCTCGGGGGGCAGGGGGCGGGTGATACGCAGTATTTT
CDR3 protein: CASSPLGGQGAGDTQYF
D gene: -
J gene: TRBJ2-3
V gene: TRBV9
clone size: -

CDR3 DNA: TGTGCCAGCAGCCCCGTAAGGACCAGCCCTATTTCGAGTGAAAAACTGTTTTTT
CDR3 protein: CASSPVRTSPISSEKLFF
D gene: -
J gene: TRBJ1-4
V gene: TRBV4-2
clone size: few

CDR3 DNA: TGTGCCAGCAGACAGGGGTTGGATACGCAGTATTTT
CDR3 protein: CASRQGLDTQYF
D gene: TRBD1
J gene: TRBJ2-3
V gene: TRBV28
clone size: few

CDR3 DNA: TGTGCCAGCCGACGGACAGGGGTGCTTCCCAACACTGAAGCTTTCTTT
CDR3 protein: CASRRTGVLPNTEAFF
D gene: TRBD1
J gene: TRBJ1-1
V gene: TRBV6-2/TRBV6-3
clone size: many

CDR3 DNA: TGTGCCAGCAGACGACAGGAGAACACTGAAGCTTTCTTT
CDR3 protein: CASRRQENTEAFF
D gene: -
J gene: TRBJ1-1
V gene: TRBV5-6
clone size: -

CDR3 DNA: TGTGCCAGCAGCCAGGGATCTCAGGGCATCATCGGTAACGAGCAGTACTTC
CDR3 protein: CASSQGSQGIIGNEQYF
D gene: -
J gene: TRBJ2-7
V gene: TRBV3-1
clone size: many